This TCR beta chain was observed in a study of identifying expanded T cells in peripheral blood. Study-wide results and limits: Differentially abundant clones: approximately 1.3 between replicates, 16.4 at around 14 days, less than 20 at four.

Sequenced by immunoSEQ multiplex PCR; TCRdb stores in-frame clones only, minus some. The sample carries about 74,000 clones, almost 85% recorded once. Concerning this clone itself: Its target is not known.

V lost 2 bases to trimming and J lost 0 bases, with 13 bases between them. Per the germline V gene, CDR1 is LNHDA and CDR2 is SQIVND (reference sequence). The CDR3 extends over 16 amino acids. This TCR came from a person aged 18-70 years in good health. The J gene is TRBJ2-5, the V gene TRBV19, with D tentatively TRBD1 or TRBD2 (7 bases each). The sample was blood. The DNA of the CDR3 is TGTGCCAGTAGTATAAGGGAGGGGGCGTACCAAGAGACCCAGTACTTC. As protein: CASSIREGAYQETQYF.